This TCR beta chain was retrieved from a study of blood T cell repertoires in COVID-19. Across the whole study: Samples taken during acute and convalescent COVID-19 were collected in the United States, Italy and Spain. PBMCs, B-cell-depleted T cells, or T cells were the source of the cDNA or gDNA that made up the material.

Some clones are missing from TCRdb's copy, which holds only in-frame ones; the method was immunoSEQ multiplex PCR. Of about 63,000 clones detected, approximately 81% appear once; the ten largest clones hold less than 4.5%. The CDR3 runs 9 residues. Trimming shortened V by 7 bases and J by 3 bases, and 4 bases separated the two germline ends. Germline V CDR1 and CDR2: SQVTM, ANQGSEA. The TCR sequence derives from a woman in her 40s with acute COVID-19. The sequenced sample was PBMCs or T cells enriched from blood (not recorded which). The V call is TRBV29-1, the J call TRBJ2-7; D is undetermined. The CDR3 DNA reads TGCAGCGGTTACTACGAGCAGTACGTC. Its translation is CSGYYEQYV.